The 18 T cell receptor beta chains below come from one sample, sequenced in a study of metastatic and nonmetastatic thyroid tumors. TCRdb re-called the PCR reads through MiXCR. The data contain tens of thousands of clones, about a third of them singletons. Treatment of any kind had been given to no patient before thyroid surgery. Sequencing was done on a sample of tumor tissue. All receptors derive from a female donor with papillary thyroid cancer or a benign thyroid nodule (not recorded which). Some clones in this sample may be carry-over from other donors' samples.

This clone showed up just a few times. The CDR3 coding sequence is TGTGCCAGCAGTTTATCGGGGACGAACACTGAAGCTTTCTTT. Protein: CASSLSGTNTEAFF. The chain combines TRBV6-1 with TRBJ1-1, with D possibly TRBD1 on 5 matching bases. V was trimmed by 5 bases and J by 1 base, leaving 11 bases between them. The CDR3 is 14 amino acids. Germline CDR1 MNHNS, CDR2 SASEGT.

This clone has more than one count but fewer than ten. The CDR3 sequence: CASSPMRSNDYEQYF. CDR3 DNA: TGTGCCAGCAGTCCCATGAGGTCGAACGACTACGAGCAGTACTTC. The chain links TRBV28 to TRBJ2-7; D not resolved. The CDR3 has 15 amino acids. Germline assignment: CDR1 MDHEN and CDR2 SYDVKM. V gave up 5 bases and J gave up 3 bases, with 17 bases separating them.

About this clone: The junction does not match germline at one end; this may be a read error. The J gene is TRBJ1-6, the V gene TRBV11-2; D remains unclear. The CDR3 is made up of 13 amino acids. The germline V gene encodes CDR1 SGHAT and CDR2 FQNNGV. CDR3 in amino acids: CASSRVQNSPLHF. DNA of the CDR3: TGTGCTAGCAGTCGGGTACAGAATTCACCCCTCCACTTT.

This clone came up a few times. This chain joins TRBV6-2 or TRBV6-3 and TRBJ2-3, with 7 bases fitting TRBD2. Losses at the gene ends were 1 base for V and 3 bases for J; bases not matched to a gene: 7. This CDR3 spans 16 amino acids. The germline CDR1 and CDR2 sequences are MNHEY and SVGEGT. The CDR3 DNA is TGTGCCAGCAGTTACTTGGGCGGGAGTGGGACAGATACGCAGTATTTT. Its translation: CASSYLGGSGTDTQYF.

The rearrangement uses TRBV20-1 and TRBJ1-5; D call uncertain. Germline CDR1 DFQATT, CDR2 SNEGSKA (reference sequence). CDR3 length equals 13 residues. Trimming pared 3 bases from V and 3 bases from J, leaving 9 bases between. The CDR3 sequence: CSASEWANQPQHF. CDR3 DNA sequence: TGCAGTGCTAGCGAGTGGGCCAATCAGCCCCAGCATTTT.

CDR3 residues: CASSPRDRGTDTQYF. CDR3 bases: TGCGCCAGCAGTCCCCGGGACAGGGGAACAGATACGCAGTATTTT. The chain joins TRBV5-1 to TRBJ2-3; 10 nucleotides match TRBD1. In germline, CDR1 is SGHRS, CDR2 YFSETQ. Losses at the gene ends were 5 bases for V and 3 bases for J; bases not matched to a gene: 6. The length of the CDR3 is 15 residues.

The chain uses TRBV6-5 and TRBJ1-2; weak D call: TRBD1 (6 bases). With 1 base removed from V and 0 bases from J, the gap between germline ends came to 9 bases. There are 15 residues in the CDR3. CDR1 and CDR2 from the germline V gene are MNHEY and SVGAGI. The chain's CDR3 is CASSYWGAANYGYTF. For the CDR3, the DNA is TGTGCCAGCAGTTACTGGGGGGCTGCTAACTATGGCTACACCTTC.

The rearrangement uses TRBV7-9 and TRBJ2-7; tentatively, D is TRBD2 (5 bases). Per germline, CDR1 SEHNR and CDR2 FQNEAQ (reference sequence). CDR3 length: 14 amino acids. Trimming took 3 bases from V and 5 from J, leaving 14 bases between them. The CDR3 protein is CASSFSGSYDEQYF. In nucleotides, the CDR3 is TGTGCCAGCAGCTTCAGCGGCAGTTATGACGAGCAGTACTTC.

A few counts support this clone. V is TRBV12-3 or TRBV12-4 and J is TRBJ1-6; a weak D match, TRBD1 (6 bases). CDR3 length: 15 residues. V lost 3 bases and J lost 5, with 11 bases in between. The CDR3 sequence: CASSLRDIDNSPLHF. CDR3 DNA sequence: TGTGCCAGCAGTTTGAGGGACATAGATAATTCACCCCTCCACTTT.

The rearrangement joins TRBV6-1 to TRBJ2-7; D tentatively fits TRBD1 or TRBD2 (5 bases each). The CDR3 totals 16 residues. Trimming took off 7 bases at V and 4 bases at J, with 23 bases between the two ends. CDR1 and CDR2 from the germline V gene are MNHNS and SASEGT. The CDR3 sequence is CASTHAPGPPNYEQYF. The CDR3 bases are TGTGCCAGCACCCACGCCCCGGGGCCCCCAAATTACGAGCAGTACTTC.

This clone was recorded only once. J is TRBJ1-6 and V is TRBV5-1, with 9 bases matching TRBD1. Trimming cost V 5 bases and J 7 bases; bases outside gene matches: 7. The CDR3 is made up of 15 amino acids. The germline V gene has CDR1 SGHRS and CDR2 YFSETQ. CDR3 amino acids: CASRADRGRNSPLHF. The CDR3 DNA reads TGCGCCAGCAGGGCGGACAGGGGACGGAATTCACCCCTCCACTTT.

The rearrangement joins TRBV7-3 to TRBJ2-1, with unresolved D. Germline V gives CDR1 SGHTA, CDR2 FQGTGA. The V end was cut by 3 bases, the J end by 6 bases, with 9 bases between. The CDR3 length is 13 residues. CDR3 sequence reads: CASSFKPSNEQFF. In DNA, the CDR3 is TGTGCCAGCAGCTTCAAACCTAGCAATGAGCAGTTCTTC. Filled out from reference TRBV7-3 and TRBJ2-1, the complete variable domain reads GAGVSQTPSNKVTEKGKYVELRCDPISGHTALYWYRQSLGQGPEFLIYFQGTGAADDSGLPNDRFFAVRPEGSVSTLKIQRTERGDSAVYLCASSFKPSNEQFFGPGTRLTVL.

This clone was counted once. The V and J genes are TRBV11-2 and TRBJ2-2, with D hard to call. Trimming left V 3 bases short and J 0 bases short, with 5 bases between. The CDR3 spans 14 residues. From germline, CDR1 is SGHAT and CDR2 FQNNGV. In DNA, the CDR3 is TGTGCCAGCAGCTTCTCATCGAACACCGGGGAGCTGTTTTTT. Translating it yields CASSFSSNTGELFF.

The rearrangement links TRBV5-1 to TRBJ2-1; 10 bases align to TRBD2. Germline V gene sequence: CDR1 SGHRS, CDR2 YFSETQ. V was clipped by 3 bases and J by 3 bases; unmatched bases: 3. The length of the CDR3 is 15 residues. DNA for the CDR3: TGCGCCAGCAGCTCAGGACTAGCGGACTACAATGAGCAGTTCTTC. Translating it yields CASSSGLADYNEQFF. Full variable domain (missing parts from reference TRBV5-1 and TRBJ2-1): KAGVTQTPRYLIKTRGQQVTLSCSPISGHRSVSWYQQTPGQGLQFLFEYFSETQRNKGNFPGRFSGRQFSNSRSEMNVSTLELGDSALYLCASSSGLADYNEQFFGPGTRLTVL.

The V call is TRBV20-1, the J call TRBJ2-3; no clear D. CDR1 is DFQATT, CDR2 SNEGSKA, per germline (reference sequence). The ends were cut back, 3 bases at V and 0 bases at J, with 7 bases in the middle. This CDR3 comprises 13 residues. The CDR3 DNA is TGCAGTGCTAGTCCCGGGAGCACAGATACGCAGTATTTT. Protein sequence: CSASPGSTDTQYF.

This clone is deemed medium-sized (0.01 to 0.1%). This sequence joins TRBV12-3 or TRBV12-4 and TRBJ2-5; a weak D match, TRBD2 (6 bases). Trimming removed 0 bases from V and 7 bases from J, with 15 bases in between. The CDR3 is 15 residues long. The CDR3 reads CASSLADYLSGTQYF. CDR3 nucleotides: TGTGCCAGCAGTTTAGCGGACTACTTGTCGGGGACCCAGTACTTC.

The chain employs TRBV24-1 and TRBJ1-1, with 10 bases identical to TRBD1. The V gene end was trimmed by 3 bases and the J gene end by 5 bases; junction bases not matched to a gene: 11. The germline CDR1 and CDR2 sequences are KGHDR and SFDVKD. The length of the CDR3 is 17 residues. The CDR3 loop reads CATSDGGTGAQVTEAFF. Written as DNA, the CDR3 is TGTGCCACCAGTGATGGAGGGACAGGGGCCCAGGTAACTGAAGCTTTCTTT.

This clone was seen a handful of times. The J gene is TRBJ1-2, the V gene TRBV6-2 or TRBV6-3; 8 bases agree with TRBD1. The CDR3 is 14 amino acids. The germline V gene encodes CDR1 MNHEY and CDR2 SVGEGT. V shed 2 bases and J 7 bases; nucleotides not matched to a gene: 6. CDR3 amino acids: CASSYPTGGSGYTF. DNA for the CDR3: TGTGCCAGCAGTTACCCTACAGGGGGTAGTGGCTACACCTTC.